A single sample gave rise to the 18 T cell receptor beta chains below, sequenced in a study of post-analysis software for immune sequencing data (dated by TCRdb to between 2014 and 2016). The library was obtained by PCR. Sequencing was performed on an Illumina HiSeq 2500. Unique molecular identifiers were incorporated into TCR beta cDNA libraries to reduce PCR and sequencing biases. TCRdb cleaned the public reads at Q25 with fastp, built clones with MiXCR and kept in-frame beta chains. Each record represents a unique CDR3 protein, reported with the most common genes and DNA among its rows. Recorded for this sample are some 260,000 distinct CDR3 sequences; 30% to 45% of them occurred a single time. The ten largest clones capture under 5.5% of the sample. The antigens for these receptors are not known. Results and caveats for the whole study, not just this receptor: Patients showed significantly higher frequencies than controls for roughly 5 TRBV segments, among them TRBV5-6, TRBV5-1 and TRBV20-1.

Sample: blood. The receptors come from a girl under 18 with multiple sclerosis.

This clonotype was seen only once. Germline and junction disagree at one end, which may indicate a read error. The J gene is TRBJ2-5, the V gene TRBV7-7, with TRBD1 as a possible D gene (6 bases). The CDR3 spans 14 residues. Germline V gene lookup returns CDR1 SSHAT and CDR2 FNYEAQ (reference sequence). The CDR3 loop reads CASSPRQDRETQYF. CDR3 DNA sequence: TGTGCTAGCAGCCCAAGACAGGATCGGGAGACCCAGTACTTC.

This clonotype appeared a few times. V gene TRBV9 combines with J gene TRBJ1-3; D uncertain. The CDR3 is made up of 12 amino acids. V was clipped by 0 bases and J by 4 bases, with 2 bases between them. Germline CDR1 is SGDLS and CDR2 is YYNGEE. The CDR3 DNA follows: TGTGCCAGCAGCGTAGCCGGAAACACCATATATTTT. The encoded protein is CASSVAGNTIYF.

For this clonotype: The junction shows a germline mismatch at one end, possibly a read error. The chain couples TRBV7-9 to TRBJ1-4; 10 nucleotides line up with TRBD1. Germline values: CDR1 SEHNR, CDR2 FQNEAQ (reference sequence). The CDR3 consists of 15 residues. CDR3 loop: CASSYAGTGDEELFF. In DNA, the CDR3 is TGTGCCAGCAGCTACGCCGGGACAGGGGATGAAGAACTGTTTTTT.

This clonotype was counted between two and nine times. V is TRBV27 and J is TRBJ2-2; no clear D gene. The CDR3 has 16 residues. V dropped 3 bases and J dropped 4 bases, with 15 bases sitting between them. Germline CDR1 and CDR2: MNHEY and SMNVEV (reference sequence). CDR3 loop: CASSFSPAFSTGELFF. The CDR3 region has the DNA TGTGCCAGCAGTTTTTCCCCGGCTTTTTCCACCGGGGAGCTGTTTTTT.

The table lists this clonotype with a few counts. The chain is built from TRBV20-1 and TRBJ2-1; the D is unclear. Germline CDR1 and CDR2: DFQATT and SNEGSKA (reference sequence). This CDR3 has 13 amino acids. Trimming took 1 base from V and 7 from J, leaving 11 bases between them. As DNA, the CDR3 is TGCAGTGCTAGAGGTCTCTCGCCGAATGAGCAGTTCTTC. Amino acid sequence: CSARGLSPNEQFF.

The chain joins TRBV7-3 to TRBJ1-1, with 9 bases lining up with TRBD1. The trim removed 1 base at V and 6 bases at J, leaving 6 bases unmatched. The CDR3 is made up of 15 amino acids. From germline, CDR1 is SGHTA and CDR2 FQGTGA. The CDR3 is CASSLNTGGFSEAFF. The CDR3 bases are TGTGCCAGCAGCTTAAACACAGGGGGCTTCTCTGAAGCTTTCTTT.

Points on this clonotype: A single base separates this from a much larger clone, so it may be a read error. The V and J genes are TRBV15 and TRBJ2-5, with D tentatively TRBD2 (6 bases). Germline V lookup: CDR1 LNHNV, CDR2 YYDKDF (reference sequence). The germline V and J ends were trimmed by 0 bases and 11 bases, with 25 bases remaining between them. The CDR3 extends over 17 amino acids. The CDR3 protein is CATSRDKETSLYNEQYF. As DNA, the CDR3 is TGTGCCACCAGCAGAGATAAGGAAACTAGCCTCTACAATGAGCAGTACTTC.

This clonotype was detected only a few times. V gene TRBV6-5 combines with J gene TRBJ2-3; D is uncertain. This CDR3 region has 14 residues. Germline V gene lookup returns CDR1 MNHEY and CDR2 SVGAGI. V lost 8 bases to trimming and J lost 0 bases, with 12 bases between them. CDR3 residues: CASRFGGSTDTQYF. The CDR3 nucleotides are TGTGCCAGCCGATTCGGCGGTAGCACAGATACGCAGTATTTT.

A few counts support this clonotype. The genes are TRBV12-3 or TRBV12-4 and TRBJ2-7, with 9 bases matching TRBD1. This CDR3 is built from 13 residues. Trimming removed 3 bases from V and 3 bases from J; junction bases left unmatched: 0. CDR3 residues: CASSLTGGYEQYF. The CDR3 coding sequence is TGTGCCAGCAGTTTGACAGGGGGCTACGAGCAGTACTTC.

In the case of this clonotype: A much larger clone lies one base from this, so it may be a read error. The rearrangement links TRBV3-1 to TRBJ2-1; 7 nucleotides align to TRBD1. Germline V gene lookup returns CDR1 LGHDT and CDR2 YNNKEL (reference sequence). This CDR3 is 14 amino acids long. In DNA, the CDR3 is TGTGCCAGCAGCCGAGGACAGGTCTACAATGTGCAGTTCTTC. Its translation is CASSRGQVYNVQFF.

The chain carries TRBV20-1 and TRBJ2-3; 7 bases match TRBD2. The length of the CDR3 is 13 residues. The germline V gene has CDR1 DFQATT and CDR2 SNEGSKA (reference sequence). V trimming: 3 bases; J trimming: 7 bases; junction bases outside the gene matches: 7. For the CDR3, the DNA is TGCAGTGCTAGTGGGGGGGGAGCAAATACGCAGTATTTT. Translated, it gives CSASGGGANTQYF.

In the case of this clonotype: This may stem from a read error, because a much larger clone lies one nucleotide away. V usage is TRBV24-1 and J usage is TRBJ1-2, with D unresolved. The CDR3 contains 13 residues. Trimming left V 3 bases short and J 8 bases short, with 12 bases between. Germline V gives CDR1 KGHDR, CDR2 SFDVKD. CDR3 sequence reads: CATSDGSTPGYTF. In DNA form, the CDR3 reads TGTGCCACCAGTGATGGGAGTACTCCGGGCTACACCTTC.

Ten or more counts support this clonotype. This chain joins TRBV5-1 and TRBJ2-1, with 10 bases identical to TRBD1. Germline lookup yields CDR1 SGHRS and CDR2 YFSETQ. V gave up 3 bases and J gave up 7 bases; unmatched junction bases: 7. This CDR3 has 15 residues. The CDR3 spells CASSWGTGVTNEQFF. The CDR3, as DNA: TGCGCCAGCAGCTGGGGGACAGGGGTTACGAATGAGCAGTTCTTC.

A few counts support this clonotype. It may be a read error: a sequence one base away is much more abundant. This chain links TRBV29-1 with TRBJ2-7; 8 bases agree with TRBD1. The CDR3 is 13 residues long. Losses at the gene ends were 6 bases for V and 10 bases for J; bases not matched to a gene: 14. Germline CDR1 reads SQVTM; CDR2 reads ANQGSEA. The CDR3 coding sequence is TGCAGCGTCCGGGGGACAGGCCAAGAGGCCCAGTACTTC. Its protein is CSVRGTGQEAQYF.

Ten or more counts support this clonotype. The chain employs TRBV6-2 or TRBV6-3 and TRBJ2-7; no clear D. V gave up 0 bases and J gave up 3 bases, with 15 bases separating them. Germline V gene sequence: CDR1 MNHEY, CDR2 SVGEGT. This CDR3 is built from 16 residues. The CDR3 sequence is CASSYSNQHLLYEQYF. DNA for the CDR3: TGTGCCAGCAGTTACTCGAACCAGCACCTACTCTACGAGCAGTACTTC.

The chain combines TRBV7-2 with TRBJ1-2; no clear D gene. The CDR3 runs to 12 residues. V shed 5 bases and J shed 4 bases, with 8 bases lying between them. Germline CDR1 and CDR2: SGHTA and FQGNSA. The CDR3 here is CASSTPSYGYTF. The CDR3 DNA follows: TGTGCCAGCAGCACCCCAAGCTATGGCTACACCTTC.

In the case of this clonotype: With a much larger clone just one base away, this may be a read error. V and J are TRBV12-3 or TRBV12-4 and TRBJ1-5; the match to TRBD1 covers 9 bases. The CDR3 contains 16 residues. CDR3 nucleotide sequence: TGTGCCAGCGGTTTCACAGGGGGCAACGGCAATCAGCCCCAGCATTTT. Translating gives CASGFTGGNGNQPQHF.

Note on this clonotype: This sequence may be a read error, since a much larger clone differs from it by one base. The chain is built from TRBV27 and TRBJ1-1, with 12 bases that match TRBD1. This CDR3 spans 18 amino acids. Germline CDR1 and CDR2: MNHEY and SMNVEV (reference sequence). The CDR3 here is CASSSLGTGGSMNTVAFF. CDR3 coding DNA: TGTGCCAGCAGCTCCCTAGGGACAGGGGGCTCGATGAACACTGTAGCTTTCTTT.